What follows is one TCR beta chain and its context. Its matching antigen is unknown. This entry comes from a study of OX40 agonist ivuxolimab in advanced cancers. Background on the study: Patients received intravenous ivuxolimab every 2 weeks at 0.01 to 10 mg/kg. Study-wide results and limits: Blood T cells, both CD4+ and CD8+, expanded clonally by week 6 at 0.1 to 3.0 mg/kg. Expanded clones tended on average to be more numerous among CD8+ T cells than CD4+.

This table comes from immunoSEQ multiplex PCR, and its TCRdb copy is limited to in-frame clones, with some not included. The sample has around 57,000 clones, about four fifths seen once; the top ten hold around 0.52%. Germline V CDR1 and CDR2: SGHRS, YFSETQ. Losses at the gene ends were 3 bases for V and 3 bases for J; bases not matched to a gene: 8. This CDR3 has 15 amino acids. The material sequenced was CD4+ or CD8+ T cells sorted from blood, taken in a trial of the OX40 agonist ivuxolimab. The genes are TRBV5-1 and TRBJ2-5; 7 nucleotides line up with TRBD1. This clonotype originated in an adult with an advanced solid tumor such as melanoma, head and neck, liver or kidney cancer. The chain's CDR3 is CASSYGTANKETQYF. CDR3 bases: TGCGCCAGCAGCTACGGGACAGCAAACAAAGAGACCCAGTACTTC.